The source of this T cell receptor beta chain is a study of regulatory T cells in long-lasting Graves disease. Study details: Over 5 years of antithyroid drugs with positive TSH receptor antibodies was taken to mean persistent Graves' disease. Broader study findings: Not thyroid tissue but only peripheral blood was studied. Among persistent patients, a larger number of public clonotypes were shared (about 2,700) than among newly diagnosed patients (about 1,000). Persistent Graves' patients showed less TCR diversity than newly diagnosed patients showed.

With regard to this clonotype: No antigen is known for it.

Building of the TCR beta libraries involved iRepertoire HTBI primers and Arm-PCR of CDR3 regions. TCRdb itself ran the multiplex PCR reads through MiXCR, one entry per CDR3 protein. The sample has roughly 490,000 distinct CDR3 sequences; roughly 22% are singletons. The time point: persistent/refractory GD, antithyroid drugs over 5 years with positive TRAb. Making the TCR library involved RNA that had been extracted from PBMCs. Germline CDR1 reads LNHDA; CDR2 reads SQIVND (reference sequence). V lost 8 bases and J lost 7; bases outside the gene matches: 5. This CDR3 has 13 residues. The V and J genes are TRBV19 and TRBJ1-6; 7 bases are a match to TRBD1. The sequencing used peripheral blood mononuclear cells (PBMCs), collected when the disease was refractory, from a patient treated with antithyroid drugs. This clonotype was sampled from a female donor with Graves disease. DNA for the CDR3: TGTGCCAGTGGCGGGACAGTAAATTCACCCCTCCACTTT. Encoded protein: CASGGTVNSPLHF.